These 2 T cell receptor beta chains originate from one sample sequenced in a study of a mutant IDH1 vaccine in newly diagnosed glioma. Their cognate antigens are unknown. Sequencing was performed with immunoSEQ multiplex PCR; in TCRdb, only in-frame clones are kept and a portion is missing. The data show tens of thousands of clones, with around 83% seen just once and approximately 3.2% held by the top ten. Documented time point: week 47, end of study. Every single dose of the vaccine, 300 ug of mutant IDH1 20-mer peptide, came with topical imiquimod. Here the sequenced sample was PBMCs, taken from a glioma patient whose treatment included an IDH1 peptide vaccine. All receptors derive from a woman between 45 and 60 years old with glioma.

CDR3 bases: TGCGCCAGCAGCCCTTCAGGCGATACGCAGTATTTT. It translates to CASSPSGDTQYF. The chain carries TRBV4-1 and TRBJ2-3, with D uncertain. Trimming pared 4 bases from V and 6 bases from J, leaving 8 bases between. The length of the CDR3 is 12 residues. Looked up from germline, CDR1 is MGHRA and CDR2 is YSYEKL.

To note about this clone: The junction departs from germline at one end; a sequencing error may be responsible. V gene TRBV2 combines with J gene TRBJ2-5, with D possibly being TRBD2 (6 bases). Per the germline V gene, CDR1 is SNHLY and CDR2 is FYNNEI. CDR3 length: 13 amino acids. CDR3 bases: TGTGCCAGCCGTGAGAGGGGAGGCGAGACCCAGTACTTC. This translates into CASRERGGETQYF.